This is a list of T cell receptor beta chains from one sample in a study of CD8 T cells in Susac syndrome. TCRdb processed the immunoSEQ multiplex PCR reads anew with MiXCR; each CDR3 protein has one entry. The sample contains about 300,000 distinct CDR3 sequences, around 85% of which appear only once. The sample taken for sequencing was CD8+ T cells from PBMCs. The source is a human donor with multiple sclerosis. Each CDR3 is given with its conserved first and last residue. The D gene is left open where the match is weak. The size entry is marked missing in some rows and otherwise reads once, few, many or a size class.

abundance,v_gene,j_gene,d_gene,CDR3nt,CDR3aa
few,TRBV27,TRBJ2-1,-,TGTGCCAGCAGTTTAGGACCCGAGCAGTTCTTC,CASSLGPEQFF
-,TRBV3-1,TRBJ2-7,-,TGTGCCAGCAGCCAAGATGGGAGACGGTTATGTTACGAGCAGTACTTC,CASSQDGRRLCYEQYF
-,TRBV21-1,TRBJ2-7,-,TGTGCCAGCAGCGGGAGGGGCTTCTCCTACGAGCAGTACTTC,CASSGRGFSYEQYF
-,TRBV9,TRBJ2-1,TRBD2,TGTGCCAGCAGCGTAGACTTCGCGGGGGTGTACAATGAGCAGTTCTTC,CASSVDFAGVYNEQFF
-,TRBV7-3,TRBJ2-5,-,TGTGCCAGCAGCCCCTCGGGAGCCCAAGAGACCCAGTACTTC,CASSPSGAQETQYF
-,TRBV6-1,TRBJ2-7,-,TGTGCCAGCAGTGCTTACCGTTGGGGGCCCCCCTACGAGCAGTACTTC,CASSAYRWGPPYEQYF
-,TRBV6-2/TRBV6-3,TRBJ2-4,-,TGTGCCAGCACCACGCCAGCCAAAAACATTCAGTACTTC,CASTTPAKNIQYF
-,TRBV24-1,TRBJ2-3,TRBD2,TGTGCCACCAGTGGTGATACCGGGACTAGCGGGAGTAAATCATCCGATACGCAGTATTTT,CATSGDTGTSGSKSSDTQYF
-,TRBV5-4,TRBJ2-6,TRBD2,TGTGCCAGCGTTGGCGCGGGAGGGACTGGGGCCAACGTCCTGACTTTC,CASVGAGGTGANVLTF
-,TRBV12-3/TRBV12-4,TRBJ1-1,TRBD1,TGTGCCAGCAGTCCGAGAGAAACCGGGACAGAGAACACTGAAGCTTTCTTT,CASSPRETGTENTEAFF
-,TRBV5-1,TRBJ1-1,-,TGCGCCAGCAGCTTGGACACAACGAGCACTGAAGCTTTCTTT,CASSLDTTSTEAFF
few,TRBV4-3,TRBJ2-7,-,TGCGCCAGCAGCCAAGAGGCGGCGACCCACTACGAGCAGTACTTC,CASSQEAATHYEQYF
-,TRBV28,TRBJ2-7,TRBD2,TGTGCCAGCAGTCCCCCCGGCAGCGGGGAACTCTACGAGCAGTACTTC,CASSPPGSGELYEQYF
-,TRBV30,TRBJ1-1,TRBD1,TGTGCCTGGAGCCCGACAGGGACCACTGAAGCTTTCTTT,CAWSPTGTTEAFF
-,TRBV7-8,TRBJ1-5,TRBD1,TGTGCCAGCAGCACCTACCCGGGACAGTCTTATAGCAATCAGCCCCAGCATTTT,CASSTYPGQSYSNQPQHF
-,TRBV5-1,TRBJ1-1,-,TGCGCCAGCAGCTTGGCTCGGGGACTCAACACTGAAGCTTTCTTT,CASSLARGLNTEAFF
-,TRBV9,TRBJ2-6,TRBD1,TGTGCCAGCAGCCTACCAGAAGGGACAGGCGTCTCTGGGGCCAACGTCCTGACTTTC,CASSLPEGTGVSGANVLTF
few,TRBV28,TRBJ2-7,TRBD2,TGTGCCAGCAGCTCACCCCTGACTAGCCAATACGAGCAGTACTTC,CASSSPLTSQYEQYF
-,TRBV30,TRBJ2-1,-,TGTGCCTGGAGTACGGTGGGACTGGTGGATGAGCAGTTCTTC,CAWSTVGLVDEQFF
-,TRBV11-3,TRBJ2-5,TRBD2,TGTGCCAGCAGCTTGGCTAGGACGGGAGGTAGGGAGACCCAGTACTTC,CASSLARTGGRETQYF
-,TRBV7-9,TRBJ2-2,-,TGTGCCAGCAGCCCACACAGGGACACCGGGGAGCTGTTTTTT,CASSPHRDTGELFF
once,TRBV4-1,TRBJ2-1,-,TGCGCCAGCAGCCCAGAACAGGTATACAATGAGCAGTTCTTC,CASSPEQVYNEQFF
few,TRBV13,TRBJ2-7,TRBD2,TGTGCCAGCAGCTTACAGCTAGCGGTAATGTACGAGCAGTACTTC,CASSLQLAVMYEQYF
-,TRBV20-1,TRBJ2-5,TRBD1,TGCAGTGCCCTCCCTATATTCCGGGACAGGGGCCGCCAAGAGACCCAGTACTTC,CSALPIFRDRGRQETQYF
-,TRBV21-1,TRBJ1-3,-,TGTGCCAGCAGCAAAGACAGGGTACCCCAAGGAAACACCATATATTTT,CASSKDRVPQGNTIYF
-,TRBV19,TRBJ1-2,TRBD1,TGTGCCAGTAGTACGCAGGGGGCGCCTTATGGCTACACCTTC,CASSTQGAPYGYTF
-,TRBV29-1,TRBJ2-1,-,TGCAGCGTCACAGGTGTAGCGGTTTACAATGAGCAGTTCTTC,CSVTGVAVYNEQFF
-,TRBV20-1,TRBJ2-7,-,TGCAGTGCTAGATGGGGTACCTACGAGCAGTACTTC,CSARWGTYEQYF